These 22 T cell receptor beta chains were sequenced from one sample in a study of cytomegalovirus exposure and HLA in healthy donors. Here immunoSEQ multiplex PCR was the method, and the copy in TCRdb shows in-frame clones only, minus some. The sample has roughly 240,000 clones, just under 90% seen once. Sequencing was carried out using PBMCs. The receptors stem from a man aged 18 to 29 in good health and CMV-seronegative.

CDR3: CASSPYINEKLFF. CDR3 DNA: TGTGCCAGCAGCCCTTACATTAATGAAAAACTGTTTTTT. V usage is TRBV5-5 and J usage is TRBJ1-4; D remains unclear. There are 13 residues in the CDR3. Trimming shortened V by 4 bases and J by 4 bases, and 8 bases separated the two germline ends. The germline V gene has CDR1 SGHKS and CDR2 YYEKEE (reference sequence).

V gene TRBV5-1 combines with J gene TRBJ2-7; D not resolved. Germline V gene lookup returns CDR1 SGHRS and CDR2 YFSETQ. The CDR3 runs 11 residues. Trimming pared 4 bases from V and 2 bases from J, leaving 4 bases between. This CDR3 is CASSAAYEQYF. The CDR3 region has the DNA TGCGCCAGCAGCGCGGCCTACGAGCAGTACTTC.

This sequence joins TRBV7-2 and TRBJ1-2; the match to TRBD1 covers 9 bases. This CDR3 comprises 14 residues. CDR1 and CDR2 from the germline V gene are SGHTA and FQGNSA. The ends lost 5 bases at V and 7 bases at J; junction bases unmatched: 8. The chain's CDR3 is CASSKSQGAIGYTF. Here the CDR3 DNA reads TGTGCCAGCAGCAAGTCACAGGGGGCCATTGGCTACACCTTC.

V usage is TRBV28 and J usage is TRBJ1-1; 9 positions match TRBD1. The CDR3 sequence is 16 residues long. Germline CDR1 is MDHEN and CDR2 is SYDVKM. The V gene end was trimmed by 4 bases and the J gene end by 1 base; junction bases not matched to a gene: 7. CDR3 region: CASSSQWDRENTEAFF. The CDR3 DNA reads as TGTGCCAGCAGTTCCCAGTGGGACAGGGAGAACACTGAAGCTTTCTTT.

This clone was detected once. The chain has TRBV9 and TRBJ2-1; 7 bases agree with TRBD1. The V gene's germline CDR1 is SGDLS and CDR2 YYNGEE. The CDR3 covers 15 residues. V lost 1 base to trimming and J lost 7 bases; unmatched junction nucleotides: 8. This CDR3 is CASSVTGAGRNEQFF. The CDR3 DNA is TGTGCCAGCAGCGTAACAGGGGCCGGTCGGAATGAGCAGTTCTTC.

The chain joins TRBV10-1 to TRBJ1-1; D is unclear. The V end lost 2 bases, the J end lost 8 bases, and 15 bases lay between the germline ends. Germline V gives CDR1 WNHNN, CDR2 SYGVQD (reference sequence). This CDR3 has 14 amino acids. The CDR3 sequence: CASSEGRQAREAFF. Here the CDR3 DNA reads TGCGCCAGCAGTGAGGGCCGGCAAGCCAGGGAAGCTTTCTTT.

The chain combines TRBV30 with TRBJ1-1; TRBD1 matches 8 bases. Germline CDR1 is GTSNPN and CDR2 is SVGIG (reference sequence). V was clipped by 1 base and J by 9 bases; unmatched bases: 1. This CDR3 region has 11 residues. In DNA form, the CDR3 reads TGTGCCTGGAGTGGGGACAGGAAAGCTTTCTTT. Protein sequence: CAWSGDRKAFF.

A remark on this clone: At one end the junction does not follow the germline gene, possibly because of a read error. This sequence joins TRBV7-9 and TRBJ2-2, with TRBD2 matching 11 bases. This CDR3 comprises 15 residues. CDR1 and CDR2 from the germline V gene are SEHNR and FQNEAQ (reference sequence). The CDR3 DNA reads TGTGCCAGCAGCCTAGCGGGAGGAAGGACCGGGGAGCTGTTTTTT. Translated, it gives CASSLAGGRTGELFF.

The CDR3 nucleotides are TGTGCCAGCAGTTCCAACAGGTTCACCGGGGAGCTGTTTTTT. The encoded protein is CASSSNRFTGELFF. The gene calls are TRBV6-5 and TRBJ2-2, with a tentative D call TRBD1 (5 bases). Germline V CDR1 and CDR2: MNHEY, SVGAGI. V lost 4 bases, J lost 4 bases, and 10 bases lay in between. The CDR3 is made up of 14 amino acids.

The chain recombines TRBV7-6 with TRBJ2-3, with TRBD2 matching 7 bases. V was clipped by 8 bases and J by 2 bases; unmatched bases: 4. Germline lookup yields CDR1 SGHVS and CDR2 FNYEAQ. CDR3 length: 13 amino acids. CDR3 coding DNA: TGTGCCAGCTCGGGGGGAAACACAGATACGCAGTATTTT. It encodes CASSGGNTDTQYF.

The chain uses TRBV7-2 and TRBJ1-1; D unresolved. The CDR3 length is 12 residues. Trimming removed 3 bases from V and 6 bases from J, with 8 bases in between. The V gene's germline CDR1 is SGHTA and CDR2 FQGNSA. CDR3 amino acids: CASSFYGSEAFF. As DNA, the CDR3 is TGTGCCAGCAGCTTCTACGGGTCTGAAGCTTTCTTT.

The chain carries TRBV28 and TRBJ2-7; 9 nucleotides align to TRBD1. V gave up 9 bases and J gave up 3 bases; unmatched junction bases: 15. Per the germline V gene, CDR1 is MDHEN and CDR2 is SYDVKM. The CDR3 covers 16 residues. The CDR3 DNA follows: TGTGCCAGTTCCCCCAGCCGGGACAGGGCTTACTACGAGCAGTACTTC. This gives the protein CASSPSRDRAYYEQYF.

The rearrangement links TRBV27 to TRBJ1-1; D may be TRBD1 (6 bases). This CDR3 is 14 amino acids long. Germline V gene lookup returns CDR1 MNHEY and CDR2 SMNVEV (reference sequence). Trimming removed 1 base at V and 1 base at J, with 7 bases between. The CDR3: CASSLLGGNTEAFF. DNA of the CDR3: TGTGCCAGCAGTTTATTAGGGGGGAACACTGAAGCTTTCTTT.

In DNA form, the CDR3 reads TGTGCTATTAACGGGAGGTCTGAAGCTTTCTTT. It codes for CAINGRSEAFF. This chain connects TRBV28 to TRBJ1-1; D not certain. Germline V gene lookup returns CDR1 MDHEN and CDR2 SYDVKM. The CDR3 length is 11 residues.

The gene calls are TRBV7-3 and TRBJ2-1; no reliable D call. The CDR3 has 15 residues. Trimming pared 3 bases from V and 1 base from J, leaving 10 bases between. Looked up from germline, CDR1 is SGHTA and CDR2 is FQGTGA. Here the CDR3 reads CASSFSSSSYNEQFF. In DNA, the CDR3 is TGTGCCAGCAGCTTTTCGAGCTCTTCCTACAATGAGCAGTTCTTC. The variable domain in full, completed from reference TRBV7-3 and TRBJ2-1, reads GAGVSQTPSNKVTEKGKYVELRCDPISGHTALYWYRQSLGQGPEFLIYFQGTGAADDSGLPNDRFFAVRPEGSVSTLKIQRTERGDSAVYLCASSFSSSSYNEQFFGPGTRLTVL.

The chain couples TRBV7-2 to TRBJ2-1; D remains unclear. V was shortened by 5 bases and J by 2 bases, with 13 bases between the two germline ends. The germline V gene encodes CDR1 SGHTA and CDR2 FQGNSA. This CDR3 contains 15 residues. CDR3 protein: CASSADSGPYNEQFF. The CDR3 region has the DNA TGTGCCAGCAGCGCCGATAGTGGGCCCTACAATGAGCAGTTCTTC.

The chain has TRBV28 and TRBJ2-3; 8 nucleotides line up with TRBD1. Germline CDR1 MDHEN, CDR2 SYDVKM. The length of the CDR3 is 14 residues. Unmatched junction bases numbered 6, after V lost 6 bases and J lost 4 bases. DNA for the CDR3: TGTGCCAGCAGACGGACAGGGTCCGCAGATACGCAGTATTTT. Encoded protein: CASRRTGSADTQYF.

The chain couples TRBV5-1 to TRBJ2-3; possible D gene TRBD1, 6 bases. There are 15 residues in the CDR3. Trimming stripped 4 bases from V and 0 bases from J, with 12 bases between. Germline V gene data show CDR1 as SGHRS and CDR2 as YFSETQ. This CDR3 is CASSALTGSTDTQYF. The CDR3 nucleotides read TGCGCCAGCAGCGCACTCACAGGGAGCACAGATACGCAGTATTTT.

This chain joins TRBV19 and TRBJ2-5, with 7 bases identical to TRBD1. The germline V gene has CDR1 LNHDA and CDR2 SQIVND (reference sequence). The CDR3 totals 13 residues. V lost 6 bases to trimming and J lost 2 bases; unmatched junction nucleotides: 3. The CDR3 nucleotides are TGTGCCAGTAGCCGGGACAGTCAAGAGACCCAGTACTTC. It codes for CASSRDSQETQYF.

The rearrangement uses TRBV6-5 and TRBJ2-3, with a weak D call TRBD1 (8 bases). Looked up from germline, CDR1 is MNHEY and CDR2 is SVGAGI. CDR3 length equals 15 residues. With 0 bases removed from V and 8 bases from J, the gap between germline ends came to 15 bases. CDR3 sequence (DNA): TGTGCCAGCAGTTACTCGATACAGGGGGGGAGTACGCAGTATTTT. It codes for CASSYSIQGGSTQYF.

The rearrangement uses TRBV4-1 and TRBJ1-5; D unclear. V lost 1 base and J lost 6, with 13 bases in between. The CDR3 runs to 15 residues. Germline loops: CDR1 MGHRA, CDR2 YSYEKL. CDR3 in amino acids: CASSQGNPRGQPQHF. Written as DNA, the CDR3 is TGCGCCAGCAGCCAAGGAAACCCCCGGGGTCAGCCCCAGCATTTT.

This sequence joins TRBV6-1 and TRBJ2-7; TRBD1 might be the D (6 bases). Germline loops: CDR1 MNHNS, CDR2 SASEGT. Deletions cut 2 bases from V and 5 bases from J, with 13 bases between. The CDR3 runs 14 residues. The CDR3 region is CASSEFAGENEQYF. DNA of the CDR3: TGTGCCAGCAGTGAATTCGCAGGGGAAAACGAGCAGTACTTC.